This record looks at one TCR beta chain sequence and its context. This sample is drawn from a study of cytomegalovirus exposure and HLA in healthy donors. Primers: 60 Vbeta forward and 13 Jbeta reverse. In the original processing: Roughly 12 million of 70 million to 80 million unique TCR beta chains were shared, per a later count. Generated by immunoSEQ multiplex PCR, the TCRdb table keeps only in-frame clones and is missing some. V, J and clone size are those of that table, while D and trimming were read from the DNA. The sample includes 65,000 to 85,000 clones. The CDR3 spans 16 residues. Trimming removed 6 bases from V and 2 bases from J, with 19 bases in between. CDR1 LGHNA and CDR2 YNFKEQ come from the germline V gene.

Sample: PBMCs. The TCR was taken from a woman aged 55-70 years in good health and CMV-seronegative. The genes are TRBV4-2 and TRBJ2-5; D might be TRBD2 (7 bases). In DNA form, the CDR3 reads TGTGCCAGCAGAAGGGGGGGAGCTGGGAGGCAAGAGACCCAGTACTTC. Protein sequence: CASRRGGAGRQETQYF.